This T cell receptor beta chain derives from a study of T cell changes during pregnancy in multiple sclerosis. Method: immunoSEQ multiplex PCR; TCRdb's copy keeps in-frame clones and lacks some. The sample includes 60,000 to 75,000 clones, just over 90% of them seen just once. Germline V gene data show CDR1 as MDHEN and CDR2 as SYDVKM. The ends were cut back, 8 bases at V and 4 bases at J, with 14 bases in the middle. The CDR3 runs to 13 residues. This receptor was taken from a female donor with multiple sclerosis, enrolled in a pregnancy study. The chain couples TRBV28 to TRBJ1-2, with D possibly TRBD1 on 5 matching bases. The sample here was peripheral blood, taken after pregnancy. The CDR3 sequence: CASLPGTSYGYTF. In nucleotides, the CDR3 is TGTGCCAGCCTCCCGGGGACTAGCTATGGCTACACCTTC.